What follows are 5 T cell receptor beta chains derived from one specimen sequenced in a study of vaccination and CD4 T cells after COVID-19. No antigen has been identified for these receptors. The study sequenced cultured CD4+ T cell DNA using the Oncomine TCR Beta short-read assay. In TCRdb, the PCR reads were re-called with MiXCR into one record per CDR3 protein. This table has some 7,100 distinct CDR3 sequences, over 55% appearing once. Treatment noted: roughly 10-day PBMC culture with coronavirus spike peptide pools or control peptides (ViraFEST assay). The sequencing input was CD4+ T cells from blood, cultured in vitro. These receptors all come from a human donor who had recovered from COVID-19.

The chain joins TRBV6-2 or TRBV6-3 to TRBJ1-5; D not resolved. CDR1 and CDR2 from the germline V gene are MNHEY and SVGEGT. There are 14 residues in the CDR3. V shed 0 bases and J shed 4 bases, with 7 bases lying between them. In DNA, the CDR3 is TGTGCCAGCAGTTACTCACAGAAGAATCAGCCCCAGCATTTT. It specifies CASSYSQKNQPQHF.

This clonotype was picked up a small number of times. The chain's CDR3 is CASSYSGRDNSPLHF. The DNA for the CDR3 is TGTGCCAGCAGTTACTCTGGCAGGGATAATTCACCCCTCCACTTT. The chain couples TRBV6-5 to TRBJ1-6; maybe TRBD1 (5 bases). The germline CDR1 and CDR2 sequences are MNHEY and SVGAGI. CDR3 length equals 15 residues. The ends were cut back, 0 bases at V and 5 bases at J, with 8 bases in the middle.

This clonotype was observed a handful of times. The V and J genes are TRBV15 and TRBJ1-6, with D maybe TRBD1 (6 bases). The V gene lost 0 bases and the J gene lost 7 bases, with 13 bases spanning the gap. There are 16 residues in the CDR3. CDR1 and CDR2 from the germline V gene are LNHNV and YYDKDF (reference sequence). The chain's CDR3 is CATSRDPGARNSPLHF. Here the CDR3 DNA reads TGTGCCACCAGCAGAGATCCGGGGGCTAGGAATTCACCCCTCCACTTT.

This clonotype was observed a handful of times. The chain is built from TRBV7-2 and TRBJ1-2; no definite D call. Per germline, CDR1 SGHTA and CDR2 FQGNSA. There are 11 residues in the CDR3. V was cut by 6 bases and J by 7 bases, with 9 bases left in between. The CDR3 reads CASRPVSGYTF. In nucleotides, the CDR3 is TGTGCCAGCAGGCCAGTGTCTGGCTACACCTTC.

CDR3 protein: CAISQDREISYGYTF. The CDR3 DNA sequence: TGTGCCATCAGTCAAGACAGGGAGATCAGCTATGGCTACACCTTC. The V and J genes are TRBV10-3 and TRBJ1-2; 7 positions agree with TRBD1. CDR3 size: 15 residues. Germline CDR1 and CDR2: ENHRY and SYGVKD. Losses at the gene ends were 5 bases for V and 4 bases for J; bases not matched to a gene: 10.